These T cell receptor beta chains were read from a single sample in a study of shared clonotypes between healthy human individuals. Sequencing used immunoSEQ multiplex PCR; TCRdb keeps in-frame clones, though not all of them. There are some 510,000 clones in the sample; 79% occur only once, and under 15% lies in the top ten. The material sequenced was PBMCs. The receptor set was obtained from a woman aged 40 to 50 in good health. Some clones in this sample may be carry-over from other donors' samples. The CDR3 runs from the conserved cysteine through the conserved F or W. A D gene is named only where the DNA matches it firmly. Size is stated for part of the rows, as once, few or many counts, or as a class when the clone is expanded.

>TRBV11-2|TRBJ2-5|.|few
CASCVAGQETQYF
TGTGCCAGCTGTGTCGCGGGACAAGAGACCCAGTACTTC
>TRBV15|TRBJ2-7|.|.
CATSRDRSGKISYEQYF
TGTGCCACCAGCAGAGATCGCTCAGGGAAAATCTCCTACGAGCAGTACTTC
>TRBV23-1|TRBJ2-7|.|once
CASSQSAGGSYEQYF
TGCGCCAGCAGTCAATCGGCAGGCGGGTCCTACGAGCAGTACTTC
>TRBV30|TRBJ2-3|TRBD2|.
CAWGSGMASGSSDTQYF
TGTGCCTGGGGGTCCGGTATGGCTAGCGGGAGCTCAGATACGCAGTATTTT
>TRBV5-4|TRBJ2-3|TRBD2|.
CASSAGGVETDTQYF
TGTGCCAGCAGCGCCGGGGGGGTCGAGACAGATACGCAGTATTTT
>TRBV2|TRBJ1-1|.|.
CASKNTKNTEAFF
TGTGCCAGCAAGAATACGAAGAACACTGAAGCTTTCTTT
>TRBV7-8|TRBJ1-3|.|.
CASSLEDGSSGNTIYF
TGTGCCAGCAGCCTCGAGGACGGGAGCTCTGGAAACACCATATATTTT
>TRBV28|TRBJ2-7|TRBD1|.
CASSLDRFVSYEQYF
TGTGCCAGCAGCCTGGACAGGTTCGTGTCCTACGAGCAGTACTTC
>TRBV20-1|TRBJ2-3|.|.
CSATRADTQYF
TGCAGTGCTACCCGGGCAGATACGCAGTATTTT
>TRBV5-4|TRBJ1-2|TRBD1|.
CASSILTGTNYGYTF
TGTGCCAGCAGCATACTGACAGGGACTAACTATGGCTACACCTTC
>TRBV5-3|TRBJ2-7|.|.
CARSLRGKDKKVYEQYF
TGTGCCAGAAGCTTGAGAGGGAAGGACAAAAAGGTCTACGAGCAGTACTTC
>TRBV18|TRBJ1-1|.|.
CASSPSTGRNTEAFF
TGTGCCAGCTCACCCAGTACGGGAAGAAACACTGAAGCTTTCTTT
>TRBV7-7|TRBJ2-3|.|few
CASSLGTGLDTQYF
TGTGCTAGCAGCTTAGGTACAGGGTTGGATACGCAGTATTTT
>TRBV7-8|TRBJ1-1|.|.
CASSLARRNTEAFF
TGTGCCAGCAGCTTAGCGCGCAGAAACACTGAAGCTTTCTTT
>TRBV11-3|TRBJ2-1|.|.
CASSLGPDNEQFF
TGTGCCAGCAGCTTAGGTCCGGACAATGAGCAGTTCTTC
>TRBV7-2|TRBJ2-3|TRBD2|.
CASSLAGRTDTQYF
TGTGCCAGCAGCTTAGCCGGGAGGACAGATACGCAGTATTTT
>TRBV5-1|TRBJ2-7|TRBD2|once
CASSPSKTSGSLEQYF
TGCGCCAGCAGCCCCTCCAAGACTAGCGGGAGTCTCGAGCAGTACTTC
>TRBV15|TRBJ2-1|TRBD1|.
CATSRPGTGKNNEQFF
TGTGCCACCAGCCGTCCCGGGACAGGAAAAAACAATGAGCAGTTCTTC
>TRBV19|TRBJ1-2|TRBD1|many
CASSAGTGLGYTF
TGTGCCAGTAGTGCCGGGACAGGGCTTGGCTACACCTTC
>TRBV11-1|TRBJ2-5|.|.
CASSRMPGRQETQYF
TGTGCCAGCAGCCGCATGCCAGGGAGGCAGGAGACCCAGTACTTC
>TRBV5-4|TRBJ2-5|.|.
CASSLGIESGRETQYF
TGTGCCAGCAGCTTGGGCATAGAATCCGGAAGAGAGACCCAGTACTTC
>TRBV5-1|TRBJ2-1|TRBD2|.
CASSLYAGLAGGNNEQFF
TGCGCCAGCAGCTTGTATGCGGGACTAGCGGGAGGGAACAATGAGCAGTTCTTC
>TRBV6-5|TRBJ2-3|.|.
CATGATWADTQYF
TGTGCCACAGGGGCAACTTGGGCAGATACGCAGTATTTT
>TRBV2|TRBJ2-3|TRBD2|once
CASSTPGLAGGSDTQYF
TGTGCCAGCAGTACACCTGGACTAGCGGGAGGATCAGATACGCAGTATTTT
>TRBV28|TRBJ2-3|TRBD2|.
CASNQRDTDTQYF
TGTGCCAGCAATCAGCGGGACACAGATACGCAGTATTTT
>TRBV7-2|TRBJ2-5|.|.
CASSLARETQYF
TGTGCCAGCAGCTTAGCGCGAGAGACCCAGTACTTC
>TRBV27|TRBJ1-4|.|.
CASSLSRAGEKLFF
TGTGCCAGCAGTTTGTCCAGGGCGGGCGAAAAACTGTTTTTT
>TRBV5-6|TRBJ2-7|.|.
CASSPRDKYYEQYF
TGTGCCAGCAGCCCCCGGGACAAGTACTACGAGCAGTACTTC
>TRBV6-4|TRBJ2-3|.|.
CASRRQDHTDTQYF
TGTGCCAGCAGACGACAGGACCACACAGATACGCAGTATTTT
>TRBV5-4|TRBJ2-1|.|.
CASSSGSRMGYNEQFF
TGTGCCAGCAGCTCCGGATCCCGGATGGGCTACAATGAGCAGTTCTTC
>TRBV9|TRBJ2-5|TRBD1|once
CASSVEGARGETQYF
TGTGCCAGCAGCGTAGAGGGGGCCCGAGGGGAGACCCAGTACTTC
>TRBV5-5|TRBJ1-4|.|.
CASSSYGPGRWNEKLFF
TGTGCCAGCAGCTCCTATGGGCCGGGACGGTGGAATGAAAAACTGTTTTTT